This entry concerns a single TCR beta chain. This sample is part of a study of T-cell reconstitution after alpha-beta-depleted transplantation in children. Trimming removed 3 bases from V and 7 bases from J; junction bases left unmatched: 9. Per germline, CDR1 SGHVS and CDR2 FNYEAQ. The CDR3 sequence is 16 residues long. A TCRbeta library incorporating unique molecular identifiers was prepared. TCRdb reprocessed the PCR reads via MiXCR and lists one record per CDR3 protein. This sample has some 200,000 distinct CDR3 sequences, with roughly 9.1% found just once. This TCR came from a male patient between 2 and 9 years old who had a stem cell transplant for acute myeloid leukemia, so the T cells may come from the graft donor. The chain carries TRBV7-6 and TRBJ2-1; 10 nucleotides agree with TRBD1. The sequenced sample was PBMCs, mostly from graft donor cells, obtained 360 days after TCRalphabeta/CD19-depleted stem cell transplant. CDR3 nucleotide sequence: TGTGCCAGCAGCTTTTCCGGGACAGGGGTGAGGAATGAGCAGTTCTTC. Translating it yields CASSFSGTGVRNEQFF.